The 19 T cell receptor beta chains in this list originate from one sample, sequenced in a study of T-cell memory formation after mild COVID-19 (dated by TCRdb to 2020 to 2023). Library preparation used 5' RACE. TCRdb names Illumina NovaSeq 6000 as the instrument used. The raw public reads went through TCRdb reprocessing: fastp at Q25, MiXCR clone calling, in-frame beta chains kept. Duplicate CDR3 protein sequences are folded into a single record with the most common DNA and genes. Within this sample are about 340,000 distinct CDR3 sequences, with 20% to 25% of them counted one time only. The ten most abundant clones make up around 20% of the sample. Specimen: PBMCs or a T cell subset sorted from them (not recorded which). Receptors were obtained from a man younger than 35 who had mild COVID-19 (a few samples of this study predate the infection). The sample titles of this study are shuffled in the database, so cell type and time point are left out; the donor was told from shared clones.

CDR3 bases: TGCAGTGCTAGTTTGGGACCGCCCTATAGCAATCAGCCCCAGCATTTT. This translates into CSASLGPPYSNQPQHF. The chain combines TRBV20-1 with TRBJ1-5, with a weak D call TRBD1 (5 bases). CDR3 length: 16 amino acids. Germline V gene data show CDR1 as DFQATT and CDR2 as SNEGSKA (reference sequence). Trimming took off 3 bases at V and 0 bases at J, with 15 bases between the two ends.

The gene calls are TRBV5-4 and TRBJ1-2; no definite D call. There are 13 residues in the CDR3. The germline gives CDR1 SGHNT, CDR2 YYREEE (reference sequence). Trimming left V 4 bases short and J 4 bases short, with 11 bases between. This chain's CDR3 is CASSAPSGYGYTF. As DNA, the CDR3 is TGTGCCAGCAGCGCTCCCAGCGGCTATGGCTACACCTTC.

The count of this clonotype is one. This may come from a read error, since a much larger clone is one base off. This chain joins TRBV12-3 or TRBV12-4 and TRBJ2-2; no clear D gene. This CDR3 is built from 13 residues. This CDR3 is CASSFSNTVELFF. The CDR3, as DNA: TGTGCCAGCAGTTTTTCCAACACCGTGGAGCTGTTTTTT.

The V gene is TRBV20-1, the J gene TRBJ2-3; TRBD2 agrees at 10 bases. The CDR3 has 14 amino acids. V trimming: 5 bases; J trimming: 1 base; junction bases outside the gene matches: 3. Germline V gene data show CDR1 as DFQATT and CDR2 as SNEGSKA (reference sequence). CDR3 in DNA: TGCAGTGCTTCCGGACTAGCGGGCACAGATACGCAGTATTTT. It is translated as CSASGLAGTDTQYF.

This clonotype was found a few times. This chain links TRBV20-1 with TRBJ1-2; no reliable D call. The germline V gene encodes CDR1 DFQATT and CDR2 SNEGSKA (reference sequence). The CDR3 sequence is 11 residues long. V lost 5 bases and J 4 bases, leaving 8 bases between the germline ends. The CDR3 region has the DNA TGCAGTGCTCCCCGGGGCTATGGCTACACCTTC. It translates to CSAPRGYGYTF.

A word on this clonotype: This could be a read error, since a much larger clone is one nucleotide away. This chain joins TRBV12-3 or TRBV12-4 and TRBJ2-7; D is possibly TRBD1 (6 bases). Between the trimmed V and J ends, which lost 5 bases and 3 bases, there was a span of 14 bases. The CDR3 length is 14 residues. CDR3 residues: CASSPVQGLYEQYF. The CDR3 DNA is TGTGCCAGCAGTCCGGTACAGGGCCTCTACGAGCAGTACTTC.

This sequence joins TRBV10-3 and TRBJ2-7; no clear D. The CDR3 is made up of 13 amino acids. V gave up 6 bases and J gave up 3 bases, with 12 bases separating them. Per germline, CDR1 ENHRY and CDR2 SYGVKD. The DNA of the CDR3 is TGTGCCATCAGCGACCCAGGCTACTACGAGCAGTACTTC. Its protein is CAISDPGYYEQYF.

This chain connects TRBV10-3 to TRBJ2-7; 8 nucleotides agree with TRBD2. Germline CDR1 ENHRY, CDR2 SYGVKD. V gave up 0 bases and J gave up 1 base; unmatched junction bases: 5. The CDR3 extends over 16 amino acids. CDR3 sequence reads: CAISESEVAGSYEQYF. For the CDR3, the DNA is TGTGCCATCAGTGAGTCTGAGGTAGCGGGGTCCTACGAGCAGTACTTC.

This chain joins TRBV29-1 and TRBJ1-2; D is unclear. CDR3 size: 13 residues. V lost 6 bases, J lost 2 bases, and 13 bases lay in between. Germline CDR1 SQVTM, CDR2 ANQGSEA. CDR3 in amino acids: CSVPHGGNYGYTF. The CDR3 bases are TGCAGCGTCCCTCACGGAGGAAACTATGGCTACACCTTC.

The chain combines TRBV20-1 with TRBJ2-3; 13 bases map to TRBD2. V trimming: 1 base; J trimming: 2 bases; junction bases outside the gene matches: 12. This CDR3 region has 19 residues. Germline lookup yields CDR1 DFQATT and CDR2 SNEGSKA (reference sequence). This CDR3 is CSARGVTLGTSGNTDTQYF. Here the CDR3 DNA reads TGCAGTGCTAGAGGCGTTACCCTCGGGACTAGCGGGAACACAGATACGCAGTATTTT.

This clonotype was counted between two and nine times. V gene TRBV5-6 combines with J gene TRBJ2-1, with D possibly being TRBD1 (5 bases). The germline V gene encodes CDR1 SGHDT and CDR2 YYEEEE. This CDR3 spans 14 amino acids. Trimming took off 4 bases at V and 4 bases at J, with 12 bases between the two ends. CDR3 amino acids: CASSARQKYNEQFF. The CDR3 nucleotides read TGTGCCAGCAGCGCCCGACAGAAATACAATGAGCAGTTCTTC. Using reference TRBV5-6 and TRBJ2-1 for the parts outside the CDR3, the full variable domain is DAGVTQSPTHLIKTRGQQVTLRCSPKSGHDTVSWYQQALGQGPQFIFQYYEEEERQRGNFPDRFSGHQFPNYSSELNVNALLLGDSALYLCASSARQKYNEQFFGPGTRLTVL.

The CDR3 nucleotides are TGTGCCAGCAGTGCCCGACCGGGACAGGGGGCCCAAGAGACCCAGTACTTC. It specifies CASSARPGQGAQETQYF. The chain carries TRBV25-1 and TRBJ2-5, with 12 nucleotides matching TRBD1. The CDR3 consists of 17 residues. The germline V gene encodes CDR1 MGHDK and CDR2 SYGVNS. The trim removed 4 bases at V and 1 base at J, leaving 7 bases unmatched.

This chain uses TRBV7-3 with TRBJ2-3, with 7 nucleotides matching TRBD1. Losses at the gene ends were 2 bases for V and 6 bases for J; bases not matched to a gene: 8. The CDR3 runs 15 residues. CDR1 and CDR2 from the germline V gene are SGHTA and FQGTGA. CDR3 amino acids: CASSLEGAGSDTQYF. In DNA, the CDR3 is TGTGCCAGCAGCTTAGAGGGGGCCGGATCGGATACGCAGTATTTT.

The J gene is TRBJ1-2, the V gene TRBV5-8; possible D gene TRBD1, 5 bases. The germline V gene has CDR1 SGHTS and CDR2 YDEGEE. Trimming took 1 base from V and 3 from J, leaving 16 bases between them. The CDR3 has 16 amino acids. CDR3 protein: CASSLPPGIGDYGYTF. The CDR3 coding sequence is TGTGCCAGCAGCTTGCCCCCAGGGATCGGGGACTATGGCTACACCTTC. Variable domain in full (rest from reference TRBV5-8 and TRBJ1-2): EAGVTQSPTHLIKTRGQQATLRCSPISGHTSVYWYQQALGLGLQFLLWYDEGEERNRGNFPPRFSGRQFPNYSSELNVNALELEDSALYLCASSLPPGIGDYGYTFGSGTRLTVV.

This clonotype was counted between two and nine times. The chain is built from TRBV4-2 and TRBJ2-2; TRBD1 might be the D (6 bases). V lost 4 bases and J lost 2, with 17 bases in between. This CDR3 spans 17 amino acids. CDR1 and CDR2 (germline): LGHNA, YNFKEQ. The CDR3 is CASSLDTHRANTGELFF. DNA of the CDR3: TGTGCCAGCAGCCTAGATACACACAGGGCAAACACCGGGGAGCTGTTTTTT.

This clonotype came up a few times. In DNA form, the CDR3 reads TGCGCCAGCAGCCTGCACAGGGCCACCGGGGAGCTGTTTTTT. Protein product: CASSLHRATGELFF. This chain uses TRBV5-1 with TRBJ2-2, with a tentative D call TRBD1 (6 bases). Germline V gene sequence: CDR1 SGHRS, CDR2 YFSETQ. The CDR3 runs to 14 residues. Trimming stripped 4 bases from V and 4 bases from J, with 11 bases between.

The genes are TRBV7-2 and TRBJ2-2; possible D gene TRBD2, 6 bases. There are 17 residues in the CDR3. Per germline, CDR1 SGHTA and CDR2 FQGNSA. V was clipped by 4 bases and J by 8 bases, with 23 bases between them. The CDR3 nucleotides are TGTGCCAGCAGCTGGGGGAGGAGGTCCGAACGTCGTGGGGAGCTGTTTTTT. It codes for CASSWGRRSERRGELFF.

This sequence joins TRBV5-1 and TRBJ2-1; D not resolved. CDR1 and CDR2 from the germline V gene are SGHRS and YFSETQ. The CDR3 is 12 amino acids. Trimming shortened V by 5 bases and J by 9 bases, and 12 bases separated the two germline ends. The CDR3 sequence is CASRVESGEQFF. CDR3 nucleotide sequence: TGCGCCAGCAGGGTAGAAAGTGGTGAGCAGTTCTTC.

This chain's CDR3 is CAWRMGGISYEQYF. In DNA, the CDR3 is TGTGCCTGGAGGATGGGAGGAATCTCCTACGAGCAGTACTTC. The chain has TRBV30 and TRBJ2-7; D is perhaps TRBD2 (6 bases). This CDR3 is 14 amino acids long. The germline gives CDR1 GTSNPN, CDR2 SVGIG (reference sequence). V was trimmed by 3 bases and J by 0 bases, leaving 12 bases between them.